This T cell receptor beta chain was profiled in a study of healthy donors' naive CD4 and CD8 T cells (dated by TCRdb to the mid-2010s). Regarding the complete study: Donors were chosen to span three age groups (20-25, 40-50 and 60-70 years, about 6 each), with mean age roughly 44 and half female. For TCR alpha, a new primer set was designed to cover all functional IMGT alpha gene variants, and all other steps followed the beta-chain workflow. The study sequenced rearranged TCR alpha and beta chains from naive CD4+ and CD8+ T cells to test how TCR variation relates to lineage commitment. The peripheral blood mononuclear cells came from roughly 18 individuals who were healthy and unrelated. Donors were HLA-typed by sequencing at HLA-A, -B, -C, -DRB1, -DQB1 and -DPB1 using the SBTexcellerator protocol, an ABI3130xl analyzer and SBTengine software.

TCRdb shows the sequencer as 454 GS FLX Titanium. TCR libraries were built from roughly 460 ng of total RNA with a previously published linear amplification protocol. The Roche/454 Genome Sequencer with Titanium chemistry was used for sequencing. The study's processing was this. From roughly 5 of the healthy donors, 70,000 to 85,000 rearranged TCR alpha transcripts were sequenced. Unique TCR clonotypes were defined by the CDR3 junction under IMGT nomenclature, and duplicate transcripts were removed. In R 2.13.0, logistic regression modeled CD4 versus CD8 status on V and J genes, adjusting for donor effects, with Bonferroni correction for multiple testing. TCRdb reran the public reads through fastp at Q25 and MiXCR, keeping productive beta chains. Rows merge per CDR3 protein into single entries with the most common DNA and genes. TCRdb's processing, not the authors', yielded these V and J calls. The sample contains about 200,000 distinct CDR3 sequences, over 60% of them found a single time. The ten most abundant clones make up more than 2% of the sample.

This clonotype was counted only a few times. Its antigen is unknown. No clone much larger than this one lies a single base away; base qualities are absent. The junction shows trimming of 5 bases on V and 3 bases on J, and the gene matches do not reach 18 bases of it. The germline V gene encodes CDR1 SGHRS and CDR2 YFSETQ. There are 19 amino acids in the CDR3, from cysteine to phenylalanine inclusive. The entry retains the CDR3 DNA only, 57 bases that are in frame from base 1. Cells with a CD4+CD8-CD45RO-CD45RA+ profile were isolated by FACS and defined as naive CD4+ T cells, and those with a CD8+CD4-CD45RA+CD27bright profile were defined as naive CD8+ T cells. Antibodies against CD4 (RPA-T4), CD8 (SK1), CD27 (O323), CD45RA (HI100) and CD45RO (UCHL1) were used for sorting. Study-level results and caveats: Taken together, V genes, J genes and CDR3 charge appeared to account for around 13% of the variance in CD4/CD8 propensity, mostly acting in an additive way. Possible repertoire bias from homeostatic proliferation of naive T cells was not directly addressed. Because alpha and beta chains were sequenced in bulk and could not be paired, the effects of the two chains in combination were not assessed. Bias between naive CD4+ and CD8+ cells was reportedly observed for most V and J gene segments, consistently across donors and independently of HLA genotype. In both chains, CD4+ lineage was associated with a positively charged CDR3, and CD8+ lineage was associated with a negatively charged CDR3.

Sequencing input: naive CD4+ and CD8+ T cells sorted from blood, pooled from several donors. The cell subset or site label for this specimen denotes: FACS-sorted naive CD4+ (CD45RO-CD45RA+) and naive CD8+ (CD45RA+CD27bright) T cells. The origin of this receptor is a pool of human donors in good health; the sample pools cells from several healthy donors. The sequence is built from TRBV5-1 and TRBJ2-4; 9 bases in between match TRBD1. The DNA sequence is as follows: TGCGCCAGCAGAGACATACCGGGACAGGGCTTTAACGACAAAAACATTCAGTACTTC. Its coded protein is CASRDIPGQGFNDKNIQYF.